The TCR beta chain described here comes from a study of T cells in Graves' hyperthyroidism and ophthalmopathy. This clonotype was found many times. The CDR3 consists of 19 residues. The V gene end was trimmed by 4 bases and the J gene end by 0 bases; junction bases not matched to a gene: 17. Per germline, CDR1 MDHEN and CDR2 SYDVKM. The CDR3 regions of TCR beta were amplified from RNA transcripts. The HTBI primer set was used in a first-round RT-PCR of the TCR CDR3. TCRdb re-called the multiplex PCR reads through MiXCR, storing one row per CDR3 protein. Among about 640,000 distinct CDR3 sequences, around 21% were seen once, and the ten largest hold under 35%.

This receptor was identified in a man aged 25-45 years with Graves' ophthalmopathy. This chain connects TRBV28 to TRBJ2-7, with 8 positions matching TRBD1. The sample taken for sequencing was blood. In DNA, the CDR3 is TGTGCCAGCAGTTCCCTTCCAGGGGGCGATCTCCCTAGCTCCTACGAGCAGTACTTC. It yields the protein CASSSLPGGDLPSSYEQYF.